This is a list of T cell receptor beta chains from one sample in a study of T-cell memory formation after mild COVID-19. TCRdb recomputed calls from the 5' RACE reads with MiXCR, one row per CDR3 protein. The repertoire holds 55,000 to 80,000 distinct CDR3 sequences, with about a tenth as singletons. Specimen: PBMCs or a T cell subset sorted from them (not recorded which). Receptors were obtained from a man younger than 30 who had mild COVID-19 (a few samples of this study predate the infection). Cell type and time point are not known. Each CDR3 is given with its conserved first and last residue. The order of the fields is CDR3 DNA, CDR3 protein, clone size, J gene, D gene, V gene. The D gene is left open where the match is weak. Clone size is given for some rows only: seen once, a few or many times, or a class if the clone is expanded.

CDR3nt: TGTGCCAGCAGTTCGGGATATGAGGCAGATACGCAGTATTTT
CDR3aa: CASSSGYEADTQYF
abundance: few
j_gene: TRBJ2-3
d_gene: -
v_gene: TRBV6-5

CDR3nt: TGTGCCAGTAGCCATCGGGCTAGCGGGCACAATGAGCAGTTCTTC
CDR3aa: CASSHRASGHNEQFF
abundance: -
j_gene: TRBJ2-1
d_gene: TRBD2
v_gene: TRBV19

CDR3nt: TGTGCCAGCAGCGTAGCACAGGGGCTCGGTGAAAAACTGTTTTTT
CDR3aa: CASSVAQGLGEKLFF
abundance: few
j_gene: TRBJ1-4
d_gene: TRBD1
v_gene: TRBV9

CDR3nt: TGTGCCAGCAGCTTCAGCGTGGGGGCCGGGGAGCTGTTTTTT
CDR3aa: CASSFSVGAGELFF
abundance: -
j_gene: TRBJ2-2
d_gene: -
v_gene: TRBV7-2

CDR3nt: TGTGCCTGGAGTCAAAGTTTTGAGCAGTTCTTC
CDR3aa: CAWSQSFEQFF
abundance: few
j_gene: TRBJ2-1
d_gene: -
v_gene: TRBV30

CDR3nt: TGTGCCAGCGGCTTTGGCAGGACAACTGAAGCTTTCTTT
CDR3aa: CASGFGRTTEAFF
abundance: -
j_gene: TRBJ1-1
d_gene: -
v_gene: TRBV3-1

CDR3nt: TGCGCCAGCAGCCAGCTATTCCAGAATTTCCGGGACAGCCTTCTGAACACTGAAGCTTTCTTT
CDR3aa: CASSQLFQNFRDSLLNTEAFF
abundance: many
j_gene: TRBJ1-1
d_gene: TRBD1
v_gene: TRBV4-1

CDR3nt: TGCGCCAGCAGCGAGGACAGGGCAAATGAAAAACTGTTTTTT
CDR3aa: CASSEDRANEKLFF
abundance: -
j_gene: TRBJ1-4
d_gene: TRBD1
v_gene: TRBV5-1

CDR3nt: TGCGCCAGCAGCTTAGGTAGCGGGGGGTCAGATACGCAGTATTTT
CDR3aa: CASSLGSGGSDTQYF
abundance: many
j_gene: TRBJ2-3
d_gene: TRBD2
v_gene: TRBV5-1

CDR3nt: TGTGCCAGCAGACCGAGTTTACAGACCCAGTACTTC
CDR3aa: CASRPSLQTQYF
abundance: -
j_gene: TRBJ2-5
d_gene: -
v_gene: TRBV28